This TCR beta chain derives from a study of blood T cell repertoires in COVID-19. Original processing notes: How many nucleated cells were present was estimated from reference gene primer amplification. Measured with immunoSEQ multiplex PCR; TCRdb has only the in-frame clones, and not every one. V, J and clone size derive from that table, while D and trimming were established from the DNA sequence. The data show 30,000 to 40,000 clones, 65% to 75% seen once. A few counts support this clone. This CDR3 has 14 amino acids. Germline CDR1 SGHTA, CDR2 FQGNSA. Losses at the gene ends were 4 bases for V and 4 bases for J; bases not matched to a gene: 3.

The TCR comes from a man aged 70 or older with COVID-19, enrolled during active disease. The chain joins TRBV7-2 to TRBJ1-5; TRBD1 agrees at 8 bases. The sequenced material came from peripheral blood. CDR3 sequence (DNA): TGTGCCAGCAGCTCTCAGGGGGCGAATCAGCCCCAGCATTTT. This encodes CASSSQGANQPQHF.